The rows below give T cell receptor beta chains drawn from one sample of a study of radiation and T cells in renal cell carcinoma. Data came from immunoSEQ multiplex PCR; TCRdb stores just in-frame clones and leaves some out. This sample has about 62,000 clones, with about 83% found just once. Material: blood, obtained from a patient whose treatment included radiotherapy and nephrectomy. Every receptor here comes from a man in his fifties or sixties with renal cell carcinoma. Both conserved end residues are trimmed from each CDR3. Each record gives: J gene, V gene, CDR3 protein.

j_gene: TRBJ2-7; v_gene: TRBV29-1; CDR3aa: SVEPTGGPYEQY
j_gene: TRBJ2-3; v_gene: TRBV30; CDR3aa: ACRGRRTDTQY
j_gene: TRBJ2-3; v_gene: TRBV11-3; CDR3aa: ASSVTGQTAGQY
j_gene: TRBJ1-5; v_gene: TRBV19; CDR3aa: ASTPSGKNQPQH
j_gene: TRBJ2-5; v_gene: TRBV11-3; CDR3aa: ASSLRGTRTQETQY
j_gene: TRBJ2-3; v_gene: TRBV9; CDR3aa: ASSLGRSTDTQY
j_gene: TRBJ1-2; v_gene: TRBV5-1; CDR3aa: ASRITGGVTYGYT
j_gene: TRBJ2-1; v_gene: TRBV7-6; CDR3aa: ASSLVYGGEGEQF
j_gene: TRBJ2-2; v_gene: TRBV6-5; CDR3aa: ASIRDRATGELF
j_gene: TRBJ1-5; v_gene: TRBV30; CDR3aa: AWEQSEGQPQH
j_gene: TRBJ1-5; v_gene: TRBV30; CDR3aa: AWNRAGLDQPQH
j_gene: TRBJ2-3; v_gene: TRBV30; CDR3aa: AQGQGPDTQY
j_gene: TRBJ1-2; v_gene: TRBV7-2; CDR3aa: ASSLGTGGWGYT
j_gene: TRBJ2-3; v_gene: TRBV10-3; CDR3aa: AISEGEGTDTQY
j_gene: TRBJ1-5; v_gene: TRBV9; CDR3aa: ASNGGSSNQPQH
j_gene: TRBJ2-2; v_gene: TRBV10-2; CDR3aa: ASSESSGFGELF
j_gene: TRBJ2-5; v_gene: TRBV2; CDR3aa: ASSILGQGAPETQY
j_gene: TRBJ1-1; v_gene: TRBV27; CDR3aa: ASSLGGDTEAF
j_gene: TRBJ1-1; v_gene: TRBV25-1; CDR3aa: ASSELGGHAANTEAF
j_gene: TRBJ2-5; v_gene: TRBV11-2; CDR3aa: ASSLGGRIQETQY
j_gene: TRBJ1-1; v_gene: TRBV12-5; CDR3aa: ASGLSPQGRGGAF
j_gene: TRBJ2-1; v_gene: TRBV27; CDR3aa: ASSSWDPKLCNEQF
j_gene: TRBJ2-1; v_gene: TRBV6-1; CDR3aa: ASSGTGQSSYNEQF
j_gene: TRBJ1-4; v_gene: TRBV25-1; CDR3aa: AIPRDRGNEKLF
j_gene: TRBJ1-2; v_gene: TRBV6-5; CDR3aa: ASSGGTVYGYT
j_gene: TRBJ2-6; v_gene: TRBV15; CDR3aa: ATSRRIVSGANVLT
j_gene: TRBJ2-5; v_gene: TRBV29-1; CDR3aa: SLRSGETQY
j_gene: TRBJ2-3; v_gene: TRBV12-5; CDR3aa: ASGRGSLGPGDTQY
j_gene: TRBJ2-5; v_gene: TRBV5-6; CDR3aa: ASSGEDYWRETQY
j_gene: TRBJ2-2; v_gene: TRBV7-8; CDR3aa: ASSSGTGTVVTGELF
j_gene: TRBJ1-2; v_gene: TRBV30; CDR3aa: AWNRDRPYGYT